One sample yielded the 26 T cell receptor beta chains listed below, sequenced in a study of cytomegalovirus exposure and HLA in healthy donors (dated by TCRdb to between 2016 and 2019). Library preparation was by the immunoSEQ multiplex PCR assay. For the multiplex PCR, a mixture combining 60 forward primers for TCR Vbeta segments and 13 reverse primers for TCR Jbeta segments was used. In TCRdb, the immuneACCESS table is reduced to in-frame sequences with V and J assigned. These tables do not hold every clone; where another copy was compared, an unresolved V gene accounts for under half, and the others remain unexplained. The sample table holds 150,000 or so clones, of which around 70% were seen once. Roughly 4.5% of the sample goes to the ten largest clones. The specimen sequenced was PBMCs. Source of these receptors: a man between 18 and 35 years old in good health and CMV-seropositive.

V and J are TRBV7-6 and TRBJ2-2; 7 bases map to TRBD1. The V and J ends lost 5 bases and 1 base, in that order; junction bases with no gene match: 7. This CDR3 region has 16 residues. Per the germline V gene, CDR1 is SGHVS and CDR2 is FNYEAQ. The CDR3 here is CASSPTGTENTGELFF. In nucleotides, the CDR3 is TGTGCCAGCAGCCCGACCGGGACAGAGAACACCGGGGAGCTGTTTTTT.

This CDR3 is CASSLQGDTQYF. The DNA of the CDR3 is TGCGCCAGCAGCTTGCAGGGGGATACGCAGTATTTT. The rearrangement joins TRBV5-1 to TRBJ2-3; a possible D gene is TRBD1 (6 bases). V lost 1 base to trimming and J lost 6 bases, with 6 bases between them. Germline V gives CDR1 SGHRS, CDR2 YFSETQ. CDR3 length equals 12 residues.

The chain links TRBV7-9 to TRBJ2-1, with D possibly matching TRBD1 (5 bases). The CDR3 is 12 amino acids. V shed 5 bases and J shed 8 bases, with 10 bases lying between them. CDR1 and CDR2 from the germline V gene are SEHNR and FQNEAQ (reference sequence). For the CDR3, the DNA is TGTGCCAGCAGCCTTCCCAGGGATGAGCAGTTCTTC. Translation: CASSLPRDEQFF.

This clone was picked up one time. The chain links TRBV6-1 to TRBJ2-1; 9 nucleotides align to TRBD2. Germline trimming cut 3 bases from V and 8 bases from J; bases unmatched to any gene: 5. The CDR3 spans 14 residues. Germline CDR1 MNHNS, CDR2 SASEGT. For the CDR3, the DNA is TGTGCCAGCAGTGATCTGGCTAGCGGGGATGAGCAGTTCTTC. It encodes CASSDLASGDEQFF.

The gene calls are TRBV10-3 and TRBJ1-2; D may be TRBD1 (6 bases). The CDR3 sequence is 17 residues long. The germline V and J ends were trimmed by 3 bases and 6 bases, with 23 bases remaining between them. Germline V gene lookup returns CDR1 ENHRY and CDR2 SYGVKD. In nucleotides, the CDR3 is TGTGCCATCAGTGATAACAGGGCCCAAACGGGGACCGATGGCTACACCTTC. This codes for CAISDNRAQTGTDGYTF.

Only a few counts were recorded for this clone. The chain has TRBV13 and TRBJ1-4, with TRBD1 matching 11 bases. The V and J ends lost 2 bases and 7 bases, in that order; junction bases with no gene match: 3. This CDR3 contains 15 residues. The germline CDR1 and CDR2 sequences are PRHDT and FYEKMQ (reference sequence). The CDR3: CASSLSGTGGEKLFF. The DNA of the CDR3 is TGTGCCAGCAGCTTATCAGGGACAGGGGGTGAAAAACTGTTTTTT.

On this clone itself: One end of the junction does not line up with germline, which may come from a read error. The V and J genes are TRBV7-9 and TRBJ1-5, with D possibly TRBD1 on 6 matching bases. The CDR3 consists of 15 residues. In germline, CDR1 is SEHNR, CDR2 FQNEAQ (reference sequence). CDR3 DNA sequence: TGTTCCAGCAGCTTATCCGGGACACCTAATCAGCCCCAGCATTTT. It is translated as CSSSLSGTPNQPQHF.

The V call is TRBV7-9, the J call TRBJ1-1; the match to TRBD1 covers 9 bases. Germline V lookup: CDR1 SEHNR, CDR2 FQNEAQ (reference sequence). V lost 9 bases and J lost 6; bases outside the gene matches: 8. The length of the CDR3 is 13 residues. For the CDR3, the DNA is TGTGCCAGTGTGGGACAGGGTGAATCTGAAGCTTTCTTT. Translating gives CASVGQGESEAFF.

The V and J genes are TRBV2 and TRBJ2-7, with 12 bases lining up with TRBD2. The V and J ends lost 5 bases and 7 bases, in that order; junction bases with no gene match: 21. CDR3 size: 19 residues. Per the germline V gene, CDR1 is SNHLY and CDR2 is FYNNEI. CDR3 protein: CASSTDRLSLAGGPEEQYV. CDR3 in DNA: TGTGCCAGCAGTACGGACAGGCTGAGCCTAGCGGGGGGGCCGGAGGAGCAGTACGTC.

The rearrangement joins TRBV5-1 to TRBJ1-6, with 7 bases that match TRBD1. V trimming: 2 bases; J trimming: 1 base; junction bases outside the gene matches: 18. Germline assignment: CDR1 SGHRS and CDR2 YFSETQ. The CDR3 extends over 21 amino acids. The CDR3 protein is CASSFGDSQIPSISYNSPLHF. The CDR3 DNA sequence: TGCGCCAGCAGCTTCGGGGACAGCCAGATTCCTAGTATATCCTATAATTCACCCCTCCACTTT. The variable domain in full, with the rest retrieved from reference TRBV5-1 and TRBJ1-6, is KAGVTQTPRYLIKTRGQQVTLSCSPISGHRSVSWYQQTPGQGLQFLFEYFSETQRNKGNFPGRFSGRQFSNSRSEMNVSTLELGDSALYLCASSFGDSQIPSISYNSPLHFGNGTRLTVT.

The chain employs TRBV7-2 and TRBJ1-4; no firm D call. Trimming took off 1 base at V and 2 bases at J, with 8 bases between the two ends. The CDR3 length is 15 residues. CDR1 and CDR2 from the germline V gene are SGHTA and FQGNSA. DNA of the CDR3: TGTGCCAGCAGCTTAGGAGGGTTGACTAATGAAAAACTGTTTTTT. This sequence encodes CASSLGGLTNEKLFF.

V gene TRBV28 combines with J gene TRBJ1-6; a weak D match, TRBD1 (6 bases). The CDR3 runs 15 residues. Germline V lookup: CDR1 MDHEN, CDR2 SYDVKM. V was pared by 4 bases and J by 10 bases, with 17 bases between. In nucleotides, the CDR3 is TGTGCCAGCAGTTCACCTACAGGGTTGGAATCACCCCTCCACTTT. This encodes CASSSPTGLESPLHF.

As DNA, the CDR3 is TGTGCCAGCAGCGGACAGGTCTCCTTTGCAACTAATGAAAAACTGTTTTTT. Its protein product is CASSGQVSFATNEKLFF. The V gene is TRBV7-9, the J gene TRBJ1-4, with 7 nucleotides matching TRBD1. Germline CDR1 is SEHNR and CDR2 is FQNEAQ (reference sequence). This CDR3 has 17 amino acids. Germline trimming cut 5 bases from V and 0 bases from J; bases unmatched to any gene: 9.

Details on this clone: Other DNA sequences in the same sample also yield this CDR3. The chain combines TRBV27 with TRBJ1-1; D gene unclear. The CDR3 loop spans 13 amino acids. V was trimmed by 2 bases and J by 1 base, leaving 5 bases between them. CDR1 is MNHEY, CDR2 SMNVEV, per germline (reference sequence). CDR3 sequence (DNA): TGTGCCAGCAGTTTAAACAGGAACACTGAAGCTTTCTTT. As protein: CASSLNRNTEAFF.

CDR3 residues: CASSSGTPNEQFF. The CDR3 region has the DNA TGCGCCAGCAGCTCCGGGACTCCCAATGAGCAGTTCTTC. This sequence joins TRBV4-1 and TRBJ2-1; TRBD2 might be the D (6 bases). The germline gives CDR1 MGHRA, CDR2 YSYEKL. V shed 5 bases and J shed 6 bases, with 11 bases lying between them. The CDR3 runs 13 residues.

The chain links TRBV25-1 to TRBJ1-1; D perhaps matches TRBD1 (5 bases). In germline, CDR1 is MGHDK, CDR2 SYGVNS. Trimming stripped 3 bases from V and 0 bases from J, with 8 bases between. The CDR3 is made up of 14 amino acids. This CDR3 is CASSEQGLNTEAFF. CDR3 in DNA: TGTGCCAGCAGTGAGCAGGGCCTGAACACTGAAGCTTTCTTT.

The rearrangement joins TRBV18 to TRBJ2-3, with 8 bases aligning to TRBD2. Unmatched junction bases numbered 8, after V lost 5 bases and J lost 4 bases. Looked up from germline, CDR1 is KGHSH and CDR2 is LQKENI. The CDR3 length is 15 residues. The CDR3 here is CASSESGSYADTQYF. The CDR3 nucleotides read TGTGCCAGCTCAGAGAGCGGGAGTTATGCAGATACGCAGTATTTT.

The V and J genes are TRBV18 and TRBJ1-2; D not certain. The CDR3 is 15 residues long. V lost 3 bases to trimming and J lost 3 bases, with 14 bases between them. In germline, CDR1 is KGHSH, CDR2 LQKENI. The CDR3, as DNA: TGTGCCAGCTCACCCACCCCTTTTGCGGACTATGGCTACACCTTC. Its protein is CASSPTPFADYGYTF.

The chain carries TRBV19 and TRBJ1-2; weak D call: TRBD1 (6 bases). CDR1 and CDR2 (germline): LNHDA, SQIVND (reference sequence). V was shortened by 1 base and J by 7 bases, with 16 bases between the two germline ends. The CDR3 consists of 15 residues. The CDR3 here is CASSIASSGASGYTF. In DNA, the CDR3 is TGTGCCAGTAGTATAGCGTCGTCAGGGGCAAGTGGCTACACCTTC.

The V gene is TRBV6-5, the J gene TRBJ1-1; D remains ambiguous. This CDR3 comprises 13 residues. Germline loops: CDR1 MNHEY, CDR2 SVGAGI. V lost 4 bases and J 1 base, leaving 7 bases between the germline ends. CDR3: CASSFRENTEAFF. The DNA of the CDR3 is TGTGCCAGCAGTTTCCGGGAGAACACTGAAGCTTTCTTT.

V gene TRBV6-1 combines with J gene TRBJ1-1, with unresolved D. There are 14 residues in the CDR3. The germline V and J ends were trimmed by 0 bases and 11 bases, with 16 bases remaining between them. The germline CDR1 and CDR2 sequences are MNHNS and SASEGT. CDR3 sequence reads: CASSEAGVATDAFF. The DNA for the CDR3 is TGTGCCAGCAGTGAAGCCGGGGTGGCGACGGATGCTTTCTTT.

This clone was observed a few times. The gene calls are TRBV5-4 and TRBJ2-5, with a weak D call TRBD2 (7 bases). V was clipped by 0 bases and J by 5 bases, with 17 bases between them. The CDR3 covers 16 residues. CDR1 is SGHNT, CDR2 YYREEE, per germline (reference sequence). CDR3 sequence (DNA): TGTGCCAGCAGCTTGGGTGGGGGGGGGCGCCAGGAGACCCAGTACTTC. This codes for CASSLGGGGRQETQYF.

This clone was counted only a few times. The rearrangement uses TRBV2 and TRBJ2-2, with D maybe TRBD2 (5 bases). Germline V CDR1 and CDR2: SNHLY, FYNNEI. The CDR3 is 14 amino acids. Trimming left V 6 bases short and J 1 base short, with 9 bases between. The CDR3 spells CASRREMNTGELFF. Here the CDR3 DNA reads TGTGCCAGCAGGAGGGAGATGAACACCGGGGAGCTGTTTTTT.

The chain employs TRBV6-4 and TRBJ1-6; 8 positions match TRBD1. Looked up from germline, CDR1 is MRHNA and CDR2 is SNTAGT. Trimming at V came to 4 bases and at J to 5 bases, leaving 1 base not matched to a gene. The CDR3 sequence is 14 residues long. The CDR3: CASSATGDNSPLHF. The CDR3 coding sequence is TGTGCCAGCAGTGCGACAGGGGATAATTCACCCCTCCACTTT.

CDR3 sequence (DNA): TGTGCCAGCAGCTCAACCGGGATGCTTGTAACTGAAGCTTTCTTT. This encodes CASSSTGMLVTEAFF. This chain joins TRBV11-3 and TRBJ1-1; D is uncertain. This CDR3 spans 15 amino acids. Germline assignment: CDR1 SGHNT and CDR2 YENEEA. Trimming cost V 4 bases and J 5 bases, with 17 bases left between them.

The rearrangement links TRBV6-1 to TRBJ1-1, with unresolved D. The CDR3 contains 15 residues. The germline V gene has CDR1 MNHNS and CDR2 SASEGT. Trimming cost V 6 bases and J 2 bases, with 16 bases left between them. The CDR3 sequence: CASRPPPGFNTEAFF. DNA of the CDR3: TGTGCCAGCAGGCCGCCCCCGGGTTTCAACACTGAAGCTTTCTTT.